This TCR beta chain was captured in a study of T cell repertoires in cytomegalovirus infection. Whole-study results and caveats: HLA-C-restricted TCR beta clonotypes specific for CMV led the ex vivo response.

V was pared by 4 bases and J by 0 bases, with 6 bases of the junction left unmatched. The CDR3 contains 16 residues. CDR1 is MNHNS, CDR2 SASEGT, per germline. As to this clonotype: The target antigen is unknown.

TCRdb ran MiXCR on the reads and lists one entry per CDR3 protein. There are approximately 70,000 distinct CDR3 sequences in the sample; more than 20% occur only once, and approximately 79% lies in the top ten. The rearrangement joins TRBV6-1 to TRBJ2-7; the match to TRBD1 covers 10 bases. Sample: PBMCs, sequenced either directly or after in vitro stimulation (not recorded which). The TCR was taken from a human donor in good health (CMV status not recorded). Some clones in this sample may be carry-over from other donors' samples. Here the CDR3 reads CASSAGTGDSSYEQYV. CDR3 sequence (DNA): TGTGCCAGCAGTGCCGGGACAGGGGATAGCTCCTACGAGCAGTACGTC.